This paragraph covers one TCR beta chain sequence. This sample is part of a study of radiotherapy plus CTLA-4 blockade in lung cancer. Looking at the study overall: Objective response rate was 18%; disease control rate, about 28%.

Produced via immunoSEQ multiplex PCR; TCRdb's table is partial and in-frame only. The table has some 51,000 clones, about 77% seen once. V was clipped by 1 base and J by 3 bases, with 6 bases between them. Germline CDR1 MDHEN, CDR2 SYDVKM. The length of the CDR3 is 13 residues. The clonotype was recovered from a human donor with non-small cell lung cancer whose response to radiotherapy plus ipilimumab could not be evaluated. This material consisted of peripheral blood, taken from a patient treated with radiotherapy plus ipilimumab. The V gene is TRBV28, the J gene TRBJ2-5; no clear D. The CDR3 nucleotides read TGTGCCAGCAGTTTATTATCCGAAGAGACCCAGTACTTC. Protein: CASSLLSEETQYF.